The rows below give T cell receptor beta chains drawn from one sample of a study of T cells in Graves' hyperthyroidism and ophthalmopathy. Using its own MiXCR run on the multiplex PCR reads, TCRdb lists one record per CDR3 protein. The sample consists of about 560,000 distinct CDR3 sequences, roughly a sixth of them appearing once. Input material: blood. The receptors originated from a woman under 30 with Graves' hyperthyroidism. The CDR3 runs from the conserved cysteine through the conserved F or W. The order of the fields is clone size, V gene, D gene, J gene, CDR3 length, CDR3 protein, CDR3 DNA. A D gene is named only where the DNA matches it firmly. A row's size may be missing; if present it is once, few, many or a size class.

clone_size: few
v_call: TRBV4-3
d_call: TRBD1
j_call: TRBJ1-1
cdr3_length: 14
cdr3_aa: CASKLTGVNTEAFF
cdr3_nt: TGCGCCAGCAAGCTCACAGGGGTGAACACTGAAGCTTTCTTT

clone_size: many
v_call: TRBV11-1
d_call: .
j_call: TRBJ2-1
cdr3_length: 14
cdr3_aa: CASSFERARNEQFF
cdr3_nt: TGTGCCAGCAGCTTCGAGAGGGCCAGGAATGAGCAGTTCTTC

clone_size: many
v_call: TRBV7-2
d_call: TRBD2
j_call: TRBJ2-5
cdr3_length: 14
cdr3_aa: CASNGGGAQETQYF
cdr3_nt: TGTGCCAGCAACGGCGGGGGGGCCCAAGAGACCCAGTACTTC

clone_size: .
v_call: TRBV5-1
d_call: TRBD2
j_call: TRBJ2-2
cdr3_length: 18
cdr3_aa: CASSLGGSGRPNTGELFF
cdr3_nt: TGCGCCAGCAGCTTGGGCGGTAGCGGGAGGCCTAACACCGGGGAGCTGTTTTTT

clone_size: few
v_call: TRBV29-1
d_call: .
j_call: TRBJ1-2
cdr3_length: 13
cdr3_aa: CSVEVGLRDGYTF
cdr3_nt: TGCAGCGTTGAGGTAGGGCTTCGGGATGGCTACACCTTC

clone_size: many
v_call: TRBV6-2/TRBV6-3
d_call: .
j_call: TRBJ2-1
cdr3_length: 12
cdr3_aa: CASSPPTNEQFF
cdr3_nt: TGTGCCAGCAGTCCCCCGACAAATGAGCAGTTCTTC

clone_size: .
v_call: TRBV18
d_call: .
j_call: TRBJ1-1
cdr3_length: 17
cdr3_aa: CASSRVPETGTNTEAFF
cdr3_nt: TGTGCCAGCTCACGAGTGCCAGAGACAGGAACGAACACTGAAGCTTTCTTT

clone_size: .
v_call: TRBV7-2
d_call: .
j_call: TRBJ2-7
cdr3_length: 13
cdr3_aa: CASSLGGAVEQYF
cdr3_nt: TGTGCCAGCAGCTTAGGAGGTGCGGTCGAGCAGTACTTC

clone_size: .
v_call: TRBV5-1
d_call: TRBD2
j_call: TRBJ2-3
cdr3_length: 17
cdr3_aa: CASSAGTSGGPTDTQYF
cdr3_nt: TGCGCCAGCAGCGCCGGGACTAGCGGGGGGCCCACAGATACGCAGTATTTT

clone_size: many
v_call: TRBV7-9
d_call: .
j_call: TRBJ2-3
cdr3_length: 15
cdr3_aa: CASSLSSQVTDTQYF
cdr3_nt: TGTGCCAGCAGCCTATCTTCTCAGGTCACAGATACGCAGTATTTT

clone_size: many
v_call: TRBV20-1
d_call: TRBD1
j_call: TRBJ1-2
cdr3_length: 16
cdr3_aa: CSARTTSGGVNYGYTF
cdr3_nt: TGCAGTGCTAGGACAACTTCAGGGGGAGTTAACTATGGCTACACCTTC

clone_size: many
v_call: TRBV6-1
d_call: TRBD1
j_call: TRBJ2-2
cdr3_length: 14
cdr3_aa: CASRSTGGTGELFF
cdr3_nt: TGTGCCAGCAGATCGACAGGGGGCACCGGGGAGCTGTTTTTT

clone_size: many
v_call: TRBV7-2
d_call: .
j_call: TRBJ2-1
cdr3_length: 14
cdr3_aa: CASSLEGGRGEQFF
cdr3_nt: TGTGCCAGCAGCTTAGAGGGGGGGCGAGGAGAGCAGTTCTTC

clone_size: few
v_call: TRBV2
d_call: TRBD1
j_call: TRBJ2-7
cdr3_length: 15
cdr3_aa: CASSYMTGGIYEQYF
cdr3_nt: TGTGCCAGCAGCTACATGACAGGGGGCATCTACGAGCAGTACTTC

clone_size: many
v_call: TRBV20-1
d_call: .
j_call: TRBJ1-4
cdr3_length: 14
cdr3_aa: CSAYDIRGPEKLFF
cdr3_nt: TGCAGTGCTTATGACATCCGAGGTCCTGAAAAACTGTTTTTT

clone_size: many
v_call: TRBV12-3/TRBV12-4
d_call: .
j_call: TRBJ1-2
cdr3_length: 14
cdr3_aa: CASSGVGLGYGYTF
cdr3_nt: TGTGCCAGCAGCGGAGTAGGGTTGGGCTATGGCTACACCTTC

clone_size: few
v_call: TRBV6-1
d_call: .
j_call: TRBJ2-2
cdr3_length: 16
cdr3_aa: CASSEQGLARTGELFF
cdr3_nt: TGTGCCAGCAGTGAACAAGGCCTAGCGAGGACCGGGGAGCTGTTTTTT

clone_size: many
v_call: TRBV28
d_call: .
j_call: TRBJ1-1
cdr3_length: 11
cdr3_aa: CASSGGRGAFF
cdr3_nt: TGTGCCAGCAGCGGCGGAAGGGGGGCTTTCTTT

clone_size: .
v_call: TRBV7-9
d_call: .
j_call: TRBJ1-5
cdr3_length: 13
cdr3_aa: CASSFEGWEPQHF
cdr3_nt: TGTGCCAGCAGCTTTGAAGGGTGGGAGCCCCAGCATTTT

clone_size: many
v_call: TRBV7-6
d_call: TRBD1
j_call: TRBJ2-7
cdr3_length: 14
cdr3_aa: CASSLGTGGGEQYF
cdr3_nt: TGTGCCAGCAGCTTAGGGACAGGGGGAGGCGAGCAGTACTTC

clone_size: .
v_call: TRBV20-1
d_call: TRBD2
j_call: TRBJ2-1
cdr3_length: 14
cdr3_aa: CSAWRGTGYNEQFF
cdr3_nt: TGCAGTGCTTGGCGGGGGACGGGTTACAATGAGCAGTTCTTC

clone_size: .
v_call: TRBV2
d_call: TRBD1
j_call: TRBJ1-5
cdr3_length: 12
cdr3_aa: CASQDRDQPQHF
cdr3_nt: TGTGCCAGCCAAGACAGGGATCAGCCCCAGCATTTT

clone_size: few
v_call: TRBV12-3/TRBV12-4
d_call: .
j_call: TRBJ1-1
cdr3_length: 12
cdr3_aa: CASITGNTEAFF
cdr3_nt: TGTGCCAGTATTACAGGGAACACTGAAGCTTTCTTT

clone_size: many
v_call: TRBV5-1
d_call: TRBD1
j_call: TRBJ1-1
cdr3_length: 16
cdr3_aa: CASSSRDRGQNTEAFF
cdr3_nt: TGCGCCAGCAGCTCAAGGGACAGGGGACAGAACACTGAAGCTTTCTTT

clone_size: .
v_call: TRBV19
d_call: TRBD2
j_call: TRBJ2-4
cdr3_length: 17
cdr3_aa: CATNPGSGSRAKNIQYF
cdr3_nt: TGTGCCACTAACCCGGGTAGCGGGAGTCGGGCCAAAAACATTCAGTACTTC

clone_size: many
v_call: TRBV5-6
d_call: .
j_call: TRBJ2-5
cdr3_length: 15
cdr3_aa: CASSLSGQGQETQYF
cdr3_nt: TGTGCCAGCAGCTTGTCAGGGCAGGGGCAAGAGACCCAGTACTTC

clone_size: .
v_call: TRBV2
d_call: .
j_call: TRBJ2-5
cdr3_length: 13
cdr3_aa: CASSVNREETQYF
cdr3_nt: TGTGCCAGCAGCGTTAACAGAGAAGAGACCCAGTACTTC

clone_size: many
v_call: TRBV12-3/TRBV12-4
d_call: TRBD1
j_call: TRBJ1-2
cdr3_length: 15
cdr3_aa: CASSRGGGQGAGYTF
cdr3_nt: TGTGCCAGCAGTCGCGGTGGGGGACAGGGGGCTGGCTACACCTTC